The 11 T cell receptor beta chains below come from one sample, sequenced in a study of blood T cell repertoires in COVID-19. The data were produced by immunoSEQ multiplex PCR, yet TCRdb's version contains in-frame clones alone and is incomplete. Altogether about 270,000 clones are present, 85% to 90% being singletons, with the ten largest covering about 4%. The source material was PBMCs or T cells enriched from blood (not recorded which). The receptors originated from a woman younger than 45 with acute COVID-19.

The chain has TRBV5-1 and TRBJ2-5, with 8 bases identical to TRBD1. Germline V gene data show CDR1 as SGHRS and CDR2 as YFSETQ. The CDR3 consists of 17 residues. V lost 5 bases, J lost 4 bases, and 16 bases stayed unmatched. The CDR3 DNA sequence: TGCGCCAGCAGATTCCTGGGACAGGCGGGGAAGGGAGAGACCCAGTACTTC. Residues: CASRFLGQAGKGETQYF.

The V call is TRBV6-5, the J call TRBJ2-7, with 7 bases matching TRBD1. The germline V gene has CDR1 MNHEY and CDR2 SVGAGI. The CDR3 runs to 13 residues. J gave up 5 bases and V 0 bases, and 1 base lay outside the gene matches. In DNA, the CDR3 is TGTGCCAGCAGTTACTCGGACAGGCACGAGCAGTACTTC. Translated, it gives CASSYSDRHEQYF.

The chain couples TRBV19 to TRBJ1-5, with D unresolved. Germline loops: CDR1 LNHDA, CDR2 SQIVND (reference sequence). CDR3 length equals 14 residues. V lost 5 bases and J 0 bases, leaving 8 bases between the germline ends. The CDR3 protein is CASSSTPSNQPQHF. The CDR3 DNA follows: TGTGCCAGTAGTTCGACACCTAGCAATCAGCCCCAGCATTTT.

DNA of the CDR3: TGTGCCAGCAGTTACTCGAGGGGCGCGGGGACTGCTACAGATACGCAGTATTTT. Residues: CASSYSRGAGTATDTQYF. This chain uses TRBV6-2 or TRBV6-3 with TRBJ2-3, with D tentatively TRBD2 (6 bases). Germline lookup yields CDR1 MNHEY and CDR2 SVGEGT. Trimming removed 0 bases at V and 3 bases at J, with 19 bases between. The CDR3 is 18 residues long.

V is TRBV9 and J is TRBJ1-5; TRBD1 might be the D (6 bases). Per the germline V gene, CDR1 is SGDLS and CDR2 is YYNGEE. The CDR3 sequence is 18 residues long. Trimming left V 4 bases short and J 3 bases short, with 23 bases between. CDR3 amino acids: CASSSFRGGADVNQPQHF. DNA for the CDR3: TGTGCCAGCAGCTCCTTTCGCGGGGGGGCCGATGTCAATCAGCCCCAGCATTTT.

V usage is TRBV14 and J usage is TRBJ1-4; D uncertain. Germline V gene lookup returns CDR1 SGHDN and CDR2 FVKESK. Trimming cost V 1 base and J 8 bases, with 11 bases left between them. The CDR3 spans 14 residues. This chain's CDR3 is CASSQGRGREKLFF. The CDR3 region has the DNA TGTGCCAGCAGCCAAGGCCGGGGTCGGGAAAAACTGTTTTTT. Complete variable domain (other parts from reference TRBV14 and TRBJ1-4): EAGVTQFPSHSVIEKGQTVTLRCDPISGHDNLYWYRRVMGKEIKFLLHFVKESKQDESGMPNNRFLAERTGGTYSTLKVQPAELEDSGVYFCASSQGRGREKLFFGSGTQLSVL.

The CDR3 region is CASSLDRGHTEAFF. CDR3 DNA: TGTGCCAGCAGCCTGGACAGGGGGCACACTGAAGCTTTCTTT. The V and J genes are TRBV5-6 and TRBJ1-1, with TRBD1 matching 11 bases. V lost 4 bases to trimming and J lost 3 bases; unmatched junction nucleotides: 2. Germline CDR1 reads SGHDT; CDR2 reads YYEEEE. The CDR3 is made up of 14 amino acids.

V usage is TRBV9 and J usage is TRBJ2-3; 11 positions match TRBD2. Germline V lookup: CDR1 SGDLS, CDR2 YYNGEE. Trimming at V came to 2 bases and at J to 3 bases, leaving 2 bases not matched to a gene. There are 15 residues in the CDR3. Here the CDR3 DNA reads TGTGCCAGCAGCGTGGGACTAGCGGAGACAGATACGCAGTATTTT. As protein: CASSVGLAETDTQYF. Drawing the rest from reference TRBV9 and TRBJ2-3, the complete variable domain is DSGVTQTPKHLITATGQRVTLRCSPRSGDLSVYWYQQSLDQGLQFLIQYYNGEERAKGNILERFSAQQFPDLHSELNLSSLELGDSALYFCASSVGLAETDTQYFGPGTRLTVL.

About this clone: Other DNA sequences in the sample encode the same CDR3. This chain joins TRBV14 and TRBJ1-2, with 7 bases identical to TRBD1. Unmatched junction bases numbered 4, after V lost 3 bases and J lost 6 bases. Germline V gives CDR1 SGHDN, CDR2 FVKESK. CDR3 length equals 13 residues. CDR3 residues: CASSQRTGDGYTF. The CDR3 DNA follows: TGTGCCAGCAGCCAGAGGACAGGAGATGGCTACACCTTC.

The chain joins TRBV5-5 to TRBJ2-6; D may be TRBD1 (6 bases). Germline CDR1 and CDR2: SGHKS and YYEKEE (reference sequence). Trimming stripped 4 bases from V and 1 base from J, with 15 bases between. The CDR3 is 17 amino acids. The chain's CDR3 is CASSPNPDRSGANVLTF. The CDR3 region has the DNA TGTGCCAGCAGCCCCAATCCTGACAGGTCTGGGGCCAACGTCCTGACTTTC.

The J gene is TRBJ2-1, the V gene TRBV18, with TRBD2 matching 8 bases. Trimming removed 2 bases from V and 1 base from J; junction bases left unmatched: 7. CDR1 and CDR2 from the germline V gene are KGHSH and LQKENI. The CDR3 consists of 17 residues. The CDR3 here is CASSPLPSGQSYNEQFF. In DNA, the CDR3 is TGTGCCAGCTCACCATTGCCTAGCGGGCAGTCCTACAATGAGCAGTTCTTC.